This note documents a single T cell receptor (beta chain) sequence. Its target is unknown. Source study methods: Between-group CDR3 differences, defined by clinicopathological status, yielded a distant-metastasis classifier for papillary thyroid cancer. TCRdb reanalyzed the PCR reads with MiXCR. What appears here as the V and J calls and clone size reflects TCRdb's work, not the paper's. Of more than 65,000 clones listed, more than 13% were seen once; the top ten hold about 7%. Treatment of any kind had been given to no patient before thyroid surgery. This record belongs to a study of metastatic and nonmetastatic thyroid tumors. Study-level information: Repertoire comparisons spanned blood and tumor or nodule tissue from malignant and benign thyroid patients. Whole-study findings and limits: Compared with benign nodules, malignant thyroid tumors were reported to have significantly higher TCR beta diversity in both blood and tumor.

CDR3 length: 16 residues. V dropped 1 base and J dropped 6 bases, with 16 bases sitting between them. The receptor's source is a male donor with papillary thyroid cancer or a benign thyroid nodule (not recorded which). Some clones in this sample may be carry-over from other donors' samples. The chain employs TRBV12-3 or TRBV12-4 and TRBJ2-1; tentative D call: TRBD2 (6 bases). Input material: blood. The CDR3 bases are TGTGCCAGCAGTTTAGTTGGTAGAAACGGGGGCAATGAGCAGTTCTTC. Translation gives CASSLVGRNGGNEQFF.